This T cell receptor beta chain was retrieved from a study of beta chain features in type 1 diabetes. Study-level information: Healthy donors and patients had similar age, gender and cell yields. Findings and caveats of the study: Type 1 diabetes patients had moderately but significantly shorter TCRB CDR3s in all four CD4+ subsets. Reduced insertions and increased deletions marked VDJ junctions in type 1 diabetes patients.

Via CD45RO/CCR7/CD25/CD127/CD95/CD27, cells of the CD4+ naive, central memory, regulatory and stem cell-like memory subsets were sorted. Expressed TCRB transcripts got sequenced, as all isolated RNA was reverse transcribed. The assay was immunoSEQ multiplex PCR, and TCRdb's table has in-frame clones only and misses some. Of some 660,000 clones listed, over 12% are singletons. With respect to this clone: Antigen specificity is unknown.

This CDR3 is built from 15 residues. Trimming at V came to 4 bases and at J to 2 bases, leaving 5 bases not matched to a gene. Germline CDR1 LGHNA, CDR2 YNFKEQ. The genes are TRBV4-2 and TRBJ2-7; 10 bases match TRBD2. The sequencing input was naive CD4+ T cells from blood. This sequence was found in a man aged 18 to 29 with type 1 diabetes. In nucleotides, the CDR3 is TGTGCCAGCAGCCCCACTAGCGGGGTAACCTACGAGCAGTACTTC. It is translated as CASSPTSGVTYEQYF.